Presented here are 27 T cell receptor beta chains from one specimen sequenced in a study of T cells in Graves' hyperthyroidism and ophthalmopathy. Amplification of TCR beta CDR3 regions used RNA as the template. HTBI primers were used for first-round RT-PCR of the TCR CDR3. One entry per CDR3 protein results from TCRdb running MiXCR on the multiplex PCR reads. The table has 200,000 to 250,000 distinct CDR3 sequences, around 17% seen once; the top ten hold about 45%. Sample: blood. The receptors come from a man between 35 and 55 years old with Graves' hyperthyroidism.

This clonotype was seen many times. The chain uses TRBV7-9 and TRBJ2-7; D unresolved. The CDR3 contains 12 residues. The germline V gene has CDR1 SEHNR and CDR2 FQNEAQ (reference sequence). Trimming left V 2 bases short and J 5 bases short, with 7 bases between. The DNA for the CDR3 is TGTGCCAGCAGCTTATCAGGCGACGAGCAGTACTTC. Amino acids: CASSLSGDEQYF.

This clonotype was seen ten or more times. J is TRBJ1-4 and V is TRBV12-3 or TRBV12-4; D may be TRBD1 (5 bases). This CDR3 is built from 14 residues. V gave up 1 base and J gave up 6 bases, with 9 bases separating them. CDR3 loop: CASSLGGIDEKLFF. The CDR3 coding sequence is TGTGCCAGCAGTTTAGGGGGGATTGATGAAAAACTGTTTTTT.

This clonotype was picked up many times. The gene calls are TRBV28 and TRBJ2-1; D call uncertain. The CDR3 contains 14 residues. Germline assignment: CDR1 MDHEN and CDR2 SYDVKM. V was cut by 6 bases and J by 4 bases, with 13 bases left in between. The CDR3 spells CASRLDRVYNEQFF. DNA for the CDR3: TGTGCCAGCAGGCTGGATAGGGTTTACAATGAGCAGTTCTTC.

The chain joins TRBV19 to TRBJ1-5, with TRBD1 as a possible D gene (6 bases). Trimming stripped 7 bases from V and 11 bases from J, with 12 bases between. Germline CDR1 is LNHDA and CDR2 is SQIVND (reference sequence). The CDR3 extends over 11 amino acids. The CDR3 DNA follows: TGTGCCAGTAAAGGGGGAGGGACCCAGCATTTT. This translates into CASKGGGTQHF.

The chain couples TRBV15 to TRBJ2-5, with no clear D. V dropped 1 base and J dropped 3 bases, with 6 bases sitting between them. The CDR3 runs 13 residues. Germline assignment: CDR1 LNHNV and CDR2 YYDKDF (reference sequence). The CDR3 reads CATSRAVEETQYF. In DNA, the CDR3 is TGTGCCACCAGCAGAGCTGTTGAAGAGACCCAGTACTTC.

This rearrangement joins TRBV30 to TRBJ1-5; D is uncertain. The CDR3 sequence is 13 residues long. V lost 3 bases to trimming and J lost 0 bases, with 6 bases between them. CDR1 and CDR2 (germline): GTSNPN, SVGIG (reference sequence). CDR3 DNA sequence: TGTGCCTGGAGCGAGAGTAGCAATCAGCCCCAGCATTTT. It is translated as CAWSESSNQPQHF. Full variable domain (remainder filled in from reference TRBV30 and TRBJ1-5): SQTIHQWPATLVQPVGSPLSLECTVEGTSNPNLYWYRQAAGRGLQLLFYSVGIGQISSEVPQNLSASRPQDRQFILSSKKLLLSDSGFYLCAWSESSNQPQHFGDGTRLSIL.

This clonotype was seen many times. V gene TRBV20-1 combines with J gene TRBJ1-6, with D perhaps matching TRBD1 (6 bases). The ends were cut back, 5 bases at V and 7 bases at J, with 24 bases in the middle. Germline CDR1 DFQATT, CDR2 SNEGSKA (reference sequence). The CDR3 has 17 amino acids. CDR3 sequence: CSALPQEGGYGNSPLHF. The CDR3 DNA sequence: TGCAGTGCTCTCCCTCAGGAAGGGGGGTATGGAAATTCACCCCTCCACTTT.

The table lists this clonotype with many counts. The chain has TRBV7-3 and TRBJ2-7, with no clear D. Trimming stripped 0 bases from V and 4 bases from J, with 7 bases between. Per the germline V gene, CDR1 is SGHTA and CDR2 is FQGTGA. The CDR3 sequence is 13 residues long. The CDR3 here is CASSLTTAYEQYF. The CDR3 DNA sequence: TGTGCCAGCAGCTTAACGACGGCGTACGAGCAGTACTTC.

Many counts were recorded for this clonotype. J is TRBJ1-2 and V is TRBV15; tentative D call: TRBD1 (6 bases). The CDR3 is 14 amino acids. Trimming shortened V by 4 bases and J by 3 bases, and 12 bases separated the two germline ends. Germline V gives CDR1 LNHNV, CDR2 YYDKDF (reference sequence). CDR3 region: CATSMRQADYGYTF. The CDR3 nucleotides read TGTGCCACCAGCATGAGACAGGCGGACTATGGCTACACCTTC.

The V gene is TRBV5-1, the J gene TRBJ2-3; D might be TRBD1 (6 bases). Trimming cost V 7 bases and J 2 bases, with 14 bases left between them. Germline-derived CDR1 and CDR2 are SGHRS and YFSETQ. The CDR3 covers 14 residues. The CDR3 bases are TGCGCCAGCCGGGCAGGGGCTGTCACAGATACGCAGTATTTT. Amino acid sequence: CASRAGAVTDTQYF.

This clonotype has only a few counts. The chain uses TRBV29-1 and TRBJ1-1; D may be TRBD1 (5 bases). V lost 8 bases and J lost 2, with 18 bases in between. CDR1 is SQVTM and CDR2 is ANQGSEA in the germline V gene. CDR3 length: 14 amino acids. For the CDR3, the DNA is TGCAGCTCGGGACCCTCACAGGTTAACACTGAAGCTTTCTTT. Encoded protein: CSSGPSQVNTEAFF.

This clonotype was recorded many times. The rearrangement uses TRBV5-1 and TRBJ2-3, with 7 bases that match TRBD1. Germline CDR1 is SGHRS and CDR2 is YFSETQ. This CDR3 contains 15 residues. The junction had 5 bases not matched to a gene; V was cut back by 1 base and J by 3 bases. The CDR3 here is CASSLNAGGTDTQYF. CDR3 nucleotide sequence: TGCGCCAGCAGCTTGAATGCAGGGGGAACAGATACGCAGTATTTT.

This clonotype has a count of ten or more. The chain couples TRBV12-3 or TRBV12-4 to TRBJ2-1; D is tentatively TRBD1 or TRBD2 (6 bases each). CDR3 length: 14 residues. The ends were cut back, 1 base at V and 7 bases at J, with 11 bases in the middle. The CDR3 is CASSLDREVNEQFF. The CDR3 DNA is TGTGCCAGCAGTTTAGACAGGGAGGTGAATGAGCAGTTCTTC.

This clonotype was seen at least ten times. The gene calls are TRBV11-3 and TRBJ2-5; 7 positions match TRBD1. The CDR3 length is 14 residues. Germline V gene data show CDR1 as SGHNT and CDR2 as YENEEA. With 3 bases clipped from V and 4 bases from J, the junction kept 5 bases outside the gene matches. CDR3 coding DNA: TGTGCCAGCAGCTTTACAGGGGACGCAGAGACCCAGTACTTC. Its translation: CASSFTGDAETQYF. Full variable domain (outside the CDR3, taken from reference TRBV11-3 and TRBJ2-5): EAGVVQSPRYKIIEKKQPVAFWCNPISGHNTLYWYLQNLGQGPELLIRYENEEAVDDSQLPKDRFSAERLKGVDSTLKIQPAELGDSAVYLCASSFTGDAETQYFGPGTRLLVL.

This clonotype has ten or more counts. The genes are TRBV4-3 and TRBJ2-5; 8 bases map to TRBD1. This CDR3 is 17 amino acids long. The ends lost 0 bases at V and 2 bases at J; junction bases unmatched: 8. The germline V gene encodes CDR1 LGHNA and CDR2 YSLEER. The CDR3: CASSQDLQGVRQETQYF. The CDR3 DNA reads TGCGCCAGCAGCCAAGATCTACAGGGGGTTCGGCAAGAGACCCAGTACTTC.

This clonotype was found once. The CDR3 region is CASSPQGQRTDTQYF. The CDR3 DNA reads as TGTGCCAGCAGCCCACAGGGACAGCGCACAGATACGCAGTATTTT. V gene TRBV7-3 combines with J gene TRBJ2-3; the match to TRBD1 covers 7 bases. This CDR3 is 15 amino acids long. Germline-derived CDR1 and CDR2 are SGHTA and FQGTGA. Trimming at V came to 5 bases and at J to 1 base, leaving 6 bases not matched to a gene.

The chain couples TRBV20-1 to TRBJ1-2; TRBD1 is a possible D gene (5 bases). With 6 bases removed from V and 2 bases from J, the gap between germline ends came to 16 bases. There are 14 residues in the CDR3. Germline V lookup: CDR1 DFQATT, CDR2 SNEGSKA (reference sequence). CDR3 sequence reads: CSAPPGGGNYGYTF. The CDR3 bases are TGCAGTGCCCCCCCCGGGGGGGGAAACTATGGCTACACCTTC.

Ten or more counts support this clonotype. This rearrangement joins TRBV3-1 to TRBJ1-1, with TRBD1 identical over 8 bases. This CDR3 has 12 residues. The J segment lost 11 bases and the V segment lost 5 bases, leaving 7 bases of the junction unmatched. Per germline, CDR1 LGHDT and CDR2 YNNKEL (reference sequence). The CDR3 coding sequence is TGTGCCAGCAGCTCTGGACAGGGTGGCGCTTTCTTT. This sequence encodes CASSSGQGGAFF.

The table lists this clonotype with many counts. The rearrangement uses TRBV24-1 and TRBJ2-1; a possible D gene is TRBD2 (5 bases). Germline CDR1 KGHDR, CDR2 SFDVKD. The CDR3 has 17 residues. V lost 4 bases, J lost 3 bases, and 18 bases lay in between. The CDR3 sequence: CATSERSWTGYYNEQFF. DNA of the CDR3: TGTGCCACCAGTGAACGGAGTTGGACGGGGTACTACAATGAGCAGTTCTTC.

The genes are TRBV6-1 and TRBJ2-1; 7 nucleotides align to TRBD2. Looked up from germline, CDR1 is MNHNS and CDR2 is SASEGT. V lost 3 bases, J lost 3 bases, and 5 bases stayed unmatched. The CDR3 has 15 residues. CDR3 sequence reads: CASSDVWDYYNEQFF. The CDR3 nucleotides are TGTGCCAGCAGTGATGTCTGGGACTACTACAATGAGCAGTTCTTC.

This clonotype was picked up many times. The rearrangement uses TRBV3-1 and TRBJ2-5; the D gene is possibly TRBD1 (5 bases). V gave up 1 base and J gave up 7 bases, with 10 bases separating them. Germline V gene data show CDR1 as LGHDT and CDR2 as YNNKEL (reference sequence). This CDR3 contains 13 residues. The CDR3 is CASSQGGLLTQYF. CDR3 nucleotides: TGTGCCAGCAGCCAAGGGGGCCTGCTGACCCAGTACTTC.

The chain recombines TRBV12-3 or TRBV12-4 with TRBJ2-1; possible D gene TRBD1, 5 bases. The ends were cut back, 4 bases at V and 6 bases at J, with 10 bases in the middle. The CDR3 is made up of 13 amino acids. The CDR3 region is CASSWGGSNEQFF. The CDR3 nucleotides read TGTGCCAGCAGTTGGGGCGGCTCCAATGAGCAGTTCTTC.

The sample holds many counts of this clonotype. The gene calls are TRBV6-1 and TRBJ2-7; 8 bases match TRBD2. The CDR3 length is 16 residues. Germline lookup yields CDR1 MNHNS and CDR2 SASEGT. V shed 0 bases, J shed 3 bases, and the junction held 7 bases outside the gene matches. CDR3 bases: TGTGCCAGCAGTGAAGCGCGGGGCGGGGGGCGCTACGAGCAGTACTTC. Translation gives CASSEARGGGRYEQYF.

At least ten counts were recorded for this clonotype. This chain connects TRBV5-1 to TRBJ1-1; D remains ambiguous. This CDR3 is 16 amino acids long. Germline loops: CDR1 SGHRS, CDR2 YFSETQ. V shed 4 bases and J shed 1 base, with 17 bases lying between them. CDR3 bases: TGCGCCAGCAGCCTCTCGGACCTAACGTGGAACACTGAAGCTTTCTTT. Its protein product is CASSLSDLTWNTEAFF.

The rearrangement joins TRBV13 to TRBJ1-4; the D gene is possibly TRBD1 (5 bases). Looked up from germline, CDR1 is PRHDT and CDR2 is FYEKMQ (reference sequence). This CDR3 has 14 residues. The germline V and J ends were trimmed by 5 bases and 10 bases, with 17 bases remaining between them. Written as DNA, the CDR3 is TGTGCCAGCAGCGTAGACGGAGGTGGGGGAAAACTGTTTTTT. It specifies CASSVDGGGGKLFF.

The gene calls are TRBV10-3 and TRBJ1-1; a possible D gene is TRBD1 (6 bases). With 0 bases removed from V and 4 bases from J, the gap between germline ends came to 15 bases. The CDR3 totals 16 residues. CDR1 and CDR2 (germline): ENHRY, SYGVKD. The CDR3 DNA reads TGTGCCATCAGTGAGTCGACTCCGGGGGCACGCACTGAAGCTTTCTTT. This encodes CAISESTPGARTEAFF.

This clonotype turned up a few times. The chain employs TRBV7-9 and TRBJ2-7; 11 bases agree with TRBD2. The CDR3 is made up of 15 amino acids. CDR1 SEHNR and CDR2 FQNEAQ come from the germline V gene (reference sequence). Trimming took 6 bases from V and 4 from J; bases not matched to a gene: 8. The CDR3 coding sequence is TGTGCCAGCAGTCAAAGGACTAGCGGGCATTACGAGCAGTACTTC. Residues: CASSQRTSGHYEQYF.